This T cell receptor (beta chain) comes out of a study of CD8+CD57+ T cells in acquired aplastic anemia. Genomic DNA templated the TCR beta VDJ and CDR3 profiling. TCRdb passed the reads through MiXCR, listing each CDR3 protein once. The sample contains roughly 290,000 distinct CDR3 sequences, 56% of which appear only once. In this sample, this clonotype turned up a few times. The V segment lost 0 bases and the J segment 8 bases; nucleotides outside the gene matches: 6. The CDR3 totals 15 residues. Germline V CDR1 and CDR2: SGHVS, FQNEAQ. By flow cytometry, patients selected for sequencing had shown an expansion of CD8+CD57+ cells. Among the patients, all had severe acquired aplastic anemia.

The sequenced material came from sorted CD4+, CD8+, or CD8+CD57+ T cells (not recorded which) from PBMCs. The chain uses TRBV7-8 and TRBJ1-4; 7 bases map to TRBD1. The sequence was obtained from a human donor with aplastic anemia. The CDR3 DNA reads as TGTGCCAGCAGCTTAGCAACAGGGGCGGGGGAAAAACTGTTTTTT. Amino acids: CASSLATGAGEKLFF.